This T cell receptor beta chain was captured in a study of identical twins. There are 16 residues in the CDR3. The V gene's germline CDR1 is SGHVS and CDR2 FQNEAQ. The V end was cut by 1 base, the J end by 0 bases, with 7 bases between. Study outcomes and limitations: Diverse VJ usage suggested most zero-insertion clonotypes were not invariant T cells. Cord blood beta clonotypes that were abundant carried fewer insertions, and memory repertoires showed no such trend. Researchers reported excess low generation probability among twin-shared out-of-frame alpha sequences. Out-of-frame TCR alpha sharing in monozygotic twins exceeded recombination model predictions.

Only a few counts were recorded for this clonotype. The target antigen is unknown. TCRdb redid the calling of the 5' RACE reads with MiXCR, one entry per CDR3 protein. The sample has around 490,000 distinct CDR3 sequences; 20% to 25% are singletons. Another study also made use of these data, one on yellow fever vaccine responses in identical twins.

The receptor's source is a woman between 18 and 29 years old in good health. The sequenced material came from CD4+ T cells sorted from blood. The chain uses TRBV7-8 and TRBJ1-6; D ambiguous. The CDR3 sequence: CASSLGVSSYNSPLHF. DNA for the CDR3: TGTGCCAGCAGCTTAGGTGTAAGCTCCTATAATTCACCCCTCCACTTT. The full variable domain, rest sourced from reference TRBV7-8 and TRBJ1-6, is GAGVSQSPRYKVAKRGQDVALRCDPISGHVSLFWYQQALGQGPEFLTYFQNEAQLDKSGLPSDRFFAERPEGSVSTLKIQRTQQEDSAVYLCASSLGVSSYNSPLHFGNGTRLTVT.